One and the same sample provided the 23 T cell receptor beta chains below, sequenced in a study of OX40 agonist ivuxolimab in advanced cancers. Libraries were prepared by immunoSEQ multiplex PCR; TCRdb keeps only in-frame clonotypes and omits some of them. The repertoire holds tens of thousands of clones, with 92% as singletons. The specimen was CD4+ or CD8+ T cells sorted from blood, collected in a trial of the OX40 agonist ivuxolimab. These TCRs come from an adult with an advanced solid tumor such as melanoma, head and neck, liver or kidney cancer.

The V and J genes are TRBV15 and TRBJ1-1; D ambiguous. CDR1 and CDR2 (germline): LNHNV, YYDKDF (reference sequence). This CDR3 is 12 amino acids long. Deletions cut 1 base from V and 3 bases from J, with 3 bases between. The CDR3 protein is CATSRGYTEAFF. CDR3 DNA sequence: TGTGCCACCAGCAGAGGCTACACTGAAGCTTTCTTT.

The CDR3 reads CASSPGQPLGEQYF. CDR3 DNA sequence: TGTGCCAGTAGTCCGGGACAGCCCCTAGGCGAGCAGTACTTC. This chain joins TRBV19 and TRBJ2-7, with 7 bases identical to TRBD1. In germline, CDR1 is LNHDA, CDR2 SQIVND (reference sequence). The CDR3 spans 14 residues. V shed 5 bases and J 6 bases; nucleotides not matched to a gene: 10.

The chain employs TRBV29-1 and TRBJ1-2; D unclear. The CDR3 runs to 10 residues. Germline V gene lookup returns CDR1 SQVTM and CDR2 ANQGSEA. Trimming removed 6 bases at V and 5 bases at J, with 7 bases between. CDR3 coding DNA: TGCAGCGTGGCCACTTATGGCTACACCTTC. It is translated as CSVATYGYTF.

The chain couples TRBV2 to TRBJ2-7; D is unresolved. Deletions cut 2 bases from V and 0 bases from J, with 8 bases between. This CDR3 is built from 14 residues. CDR1 and CDR2 from the germline V gene are SNHLY and FYNNEI. CDR3 nucleotide sequence: TGTGCCAGCAGTGAAATGTACACCTCCTACGAGCAGTACTTC. Translating gives CASSEMYTSYEQYF.

This clone was seen a single time. The V call is TRBV7-2, the J call TRBJ2-5; TRBD1 or TRBD2 may be the D gene (5 bases each). V was clipped by 4 bases and J by 9 bases, with 18 bases between them. Germline CDR1 SGHTA, CDR2 FQGNSA. The CDR3 length is 14 residues. The CDR3, as DNA: TGTGCCAGCAGCTACAGTGGGGCCCCCGGGGCCCAGTACTTC. It yields the protein CASSYSGAPGAQYF.

This chain uses TRBV5-1 with TRBJ2-7; 11 bases line up with TRBD2. There are 15 residues in the CDR3. CDR1 and CDR2 from the germline V gene are SGHRS and YFSETQ. Unmatched junction bases numbered 5, after V lost 4 bases and J lost 2 bases. CDR3 protein: CASSPRTSGPYEQYF. In DNA form, the CDR3 reads TGCGCCAGCAGCCCCCGGACTAGCGGGCCCTACGAGCAGTACTTC.

The gene calls are TRBV6-5 and TRBJ2-3; no clear D gene. The CDR3 is 12 residues long. Per germline, CDR1 MNHEY and CDR2 SVGAGI. Trimming stripped 8 bases from V and 0 bases from J, with 6 bases between. The CDR3 DNA sequence: TGTGCCAGCGGATCTAGCACAGATACGCAGTATTTT. As protein: CASGSSTDTQYF.

The V gene is TRBV2, the J gene TRBJ1-4; D perhaps matches TRBD1 (6 bases). The germline V gene encodes CDR1 SNHLY and CDR2 FYNNEI. The CDR3 consists of 15 residues. V dropped 6 bases and J dropped 4 bases, with 15 bases sitting between them. The CDR3, as DNA: TGTGCCAGCAGGCGAGGGGGACAACTTAATGAAAAACTGTTTTTT. This encodes CASRRGGQLNEKLFF.

This chain connects TRBV29-1 to TRBJ2-7; D gene unclear. CDR3 length equals 12 residues. V dropped 7 bases and J dropped 0 bases, with 10 bases sitting between them. Germline V gene sequence: CDR1 SQVTM, CDR2 ANQGSEA. This CDR3 is CSADSGSYEQYF. The CDR3 region has the DNA TGCAGCGCGGATTCGGGCTCCTACGAGCAGTACTTC.

The rearrangement uses TRBV28 and TRBJ2-7, with no clear D. CDR3 length: 15 amino acids. Germline V gives CDR1 MDHEN, CDR2 SYDVKM. V lost 3 bases, J lost 5 bases, and 17 bases lay in between. CDR3 sequence (DNA): TGTGCCAGCAGTTTCCTTGGCCCTCCCCCGAACGAGCAGTACTTC. The encoded protein is CASSFLGPPPNEQYF.

The CDR3 nucleotides are TGTGCCAGCAGTTACTCAGGGACAGGGGGTGATGGCTACACCTTC. Translating it yields CASSYSGTGGDGYTF. This chain links TRBV6-5 with TRBJ1-2, with 11 positions matching TRBD1. In germline, CDR1 is MNHEY, CDR2 SVGAGI. The V gene end was trimmed by 0 bases and the J gene end by 6 bases; junction bases not matched to a gene: 3. The CDR3 has 15 amino acids.

The V gene is TRBV6-1, the J gene TRBJ2-5, with D unresolved. The CDR3 runs to 13 residues. Trimming took 6 bases from V and 5 from J, leaving 13 bases between them. In germline, CDR1 is MNHNS, CDR2 SASEGT. In DNA, the CDR3 is TGTGCCAGCAGCTTCTTGTGGTCCGAGACCCAGTACTTC. Amino acid sequence: CASSFLWSETQYF.

V and J are TRBV19 and TRBJ1-2; TRBD1 matches 8 bases. Germline V CDR1 and CDR2: LNHDA, SQIVND (reference sequence). The CDR3 is 14 residues long. Germline trimming cut 3 bases from V and 8 bases from J; bases unmatched to any gene: 8. Here the CDR3 DNA reads TGTGCCAGTAGTATCAGGACAGGGTCTTACGGCTACACCTTC. It specifies CASSIRTGSYGYTF.

The chain recombines TRBV5-1 with TRBJ2-5; D perhaps matches TRBD1 (6 bases). The V and J ends lost 4 bases and 1 base respectively, with 8 bases between them. Germline-derived CDR1 and CDR2 are SGHRS and YFSETQ. The CDR3 runs 13 residues. The CDR3 region has the DNA TGCGCCAGCAGCCCGGACAGCCAAGAGACCCAGTACTTC. Its translation: CASSPDSQETQYF. The variable domain in full, with the rest retrieved from reference TRBV5-1 and TRBJ2-5, is KAGVTQTPRYLIKTRGQQVTLSCSPISGHRSVSWYQQTPGQGLQFLFEYFSETQRNKGNFPGRFSGRQFSNSRSEMNVSTLELGDSALYLCASSPDSQETQYFGPGTRLLVL.

Written as DNA, the CDR3 is TGTGCCAGCAGTGTACCCAGGGGGTATTCCCTCCACTTT. It yields the protein CASSVPRGYSLHF. The chain employs TRBV6-1 and TRBJ1-6; 7 nucleotides line up with TRBD1. The V gene's germline CDR1 is MNHNS and CDR2 SASEGT. V was clipped by 4 bases and J by 14 bases; unmatched bases: 8. The CDR3 has 13 amino acids.

V is TRBV30 and J is TRBJ1-2; TRBD1 matches 7 bases. This CDR3 contains 13 residues. In germline, CDR1 is GTSNPN, CDR2 SVGIG (reference sequence). V dropped 3 bases and J dropped 2; count of bases not matched to a gene: 3. This CDR3 is CAWRATGNYGYTF. CDR3 nucleotides: TGTGCCTGGAGGGCGACAGGGAACTATGGCTACACCTTC.

The chain links TRBV7-9 to TRBJ2-1, with 7 bases lining up with TRBD1. The J segment lost 3 bases and the V segment lost 2 bases, leaving 7 bases of the junction unmatched. The germline V gene encodes CDR1 SEHNR and CDR2 FQNEAQ (reference sequence). The CDR3 loop spans 16 amino acids. As DNA, the CDR3 is TGTGCCAGCAGCTTAATAAGGGGGCCCCTCTACAATGAGCAGTTCTTC. Translated, it gives CASSLIRGPLYNEQFF.

The rearrangement links TRBV29-1 to TRBJ1-4, with 7 bases fitting TRBD1. CDR3 length: 12 residues. Losses at the gene ends were 4 bases for V and 8 bases for J; bases not matched to a gene: 4. Germline V gene lookup returns CDR1 SQVTM and CDR2 ANQGSEA. CDR3 region: CSVGGTDEKLFF. CDR3 in DNA: TGCAGCGTTGGGGGGACAGACGAAAAACTGTTTTTT.

This clone occurred once. The genes are TRBV5-1 and TRBJ2-2; no reliable D call. V was clipped by 4 bases and J by 5 bases, with 12 bases between them. This CDR3 is built from 14 residues. Germline lookup yields CDR1 SGHRS and CDR2 YFSETQ. The chain's CDR3 is CASSTIQTTGELFF. The CDR3 bases are TGCGCCAGCAGCACGATTCAGACGACCGGGGAGCTGTTTTTT.

The chain has TRBV5-6 and TRBJ2-6; a weak D match, TRBD1 (5 bases). This CDR3 contains 17 residues. The V gene lost 4 bases and the J gene lost 0 bases, with 14 bases spanning the gap. Looked up from germline, CDR1 is SGHDT and CDR2 is YYEEEE. CDR3 sequence: CASSTPDSPSGANVLTF. CDR3 DNA: TGTGCCAGCAGCACACCCGACAGCCCCTCTGGGGCCAACGTCCTGACTTTC. The variable domain in full, completed from reference TRBV5-6 and TRBJ2-6, reads DAGVTQSPTHLIKTRGQQVTLRCSPKSGHDTVSWYQQALGQGPQFIFQYYEEEERQRGNFPDRFSGHQFPNYSSELNVNALLLGDSALYLCASSTPDSPSGANVLTFGAGSRLTVL.

J is TRBJ1-5 and V is TRBV27, with D hard to call. With 0 bases removed from V and 4 bases from J, the gap between germline ends came to 4 bases. Germline values: CDR1 MNHEY, CDR2 SMNVEV (reference sequence). This CDR3 is 13 amino acids long. The CDR3 is CASSLSINQPQHF. DNA for the CDR3: TGTGCCAGCAGTTTATCGATAAATCAGCCCCAGCATTTT.

In its sample, this clone was seen once. Here the CDR3 reads CASNLRGWGNTIYF. CDR3 DNA: TGTGCCAGCAACCTTCGGGGATGGGGAAACACCATATATTTT. The chain is built from TRBV5-6 and TRBJ1-3; D is unresolved. Trimming took 6 bases from V and 4 from J, leaving 14 bases between them. CDR1 and CDR2 (germline): SGHDT, YYEEEE. CDR3 length: 14 amino acids.

CDR3 bases: TGTGCCACCAGCAGAGGACATGGCGATGAGCAGTTCTTC. Protein sequence: CATSRGHGDEQFF. V usage is TRBV15 and J usage is TRBJ2-1; D is undetermined. The CDR3 spans 13 residues. With 1 base removed from V and 8 bases from J, the gap between germline ends came to 9 bases. Germline CDR1 reads LNHNV; CDR2 reads YYDKDF (reference sequence).